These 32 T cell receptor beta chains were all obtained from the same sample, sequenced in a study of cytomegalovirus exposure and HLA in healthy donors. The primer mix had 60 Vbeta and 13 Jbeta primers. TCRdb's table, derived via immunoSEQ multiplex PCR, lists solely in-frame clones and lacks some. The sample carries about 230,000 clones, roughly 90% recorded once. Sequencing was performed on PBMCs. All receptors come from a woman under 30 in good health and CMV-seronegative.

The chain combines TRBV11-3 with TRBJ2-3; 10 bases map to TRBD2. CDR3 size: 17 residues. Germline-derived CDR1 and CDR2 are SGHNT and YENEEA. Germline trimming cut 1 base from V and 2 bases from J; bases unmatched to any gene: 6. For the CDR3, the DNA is TGTGCCAGCAGCTTAGGGGCGACTAGCGGGTCCACAGATACGCAGTATTTT. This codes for CASSLGATSGSTDTQYF.

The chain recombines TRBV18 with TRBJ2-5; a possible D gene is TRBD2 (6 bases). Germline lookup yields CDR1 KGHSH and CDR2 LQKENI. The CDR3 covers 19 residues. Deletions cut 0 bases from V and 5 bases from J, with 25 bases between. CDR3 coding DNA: TGTGCCAGCTCACCACCCTGGCTCAATTCCGGGGGAACCTCGGAGACCCAGTACTTC. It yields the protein CASSPPWLNSGGTSETQYF.

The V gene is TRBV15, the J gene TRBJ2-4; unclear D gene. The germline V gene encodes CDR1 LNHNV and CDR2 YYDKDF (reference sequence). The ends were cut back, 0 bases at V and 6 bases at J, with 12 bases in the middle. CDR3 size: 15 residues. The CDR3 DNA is TGTGCCACCAGCAGAGATCGAGGCACGGTAAACATTCAGTACTTC. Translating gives CATSRDRGTVNIQYF.

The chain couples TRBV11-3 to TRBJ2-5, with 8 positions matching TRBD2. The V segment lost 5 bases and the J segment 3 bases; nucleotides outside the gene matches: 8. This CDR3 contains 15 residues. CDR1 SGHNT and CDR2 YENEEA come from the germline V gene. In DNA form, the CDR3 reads TGTGCCAGCAGCCCCCAGCTAGCGGGTAAAGAGACCCAGTACTTC. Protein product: CASSPQLAGKETQYF.

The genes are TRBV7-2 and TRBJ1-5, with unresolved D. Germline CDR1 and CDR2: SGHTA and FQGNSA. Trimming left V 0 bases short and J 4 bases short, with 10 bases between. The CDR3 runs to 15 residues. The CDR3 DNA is TGTGCCAGCAGCTTAGCGGCCGGGAGAAATCAGCCCCAGCATTTT. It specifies CASSLAAGRNQPQHF.

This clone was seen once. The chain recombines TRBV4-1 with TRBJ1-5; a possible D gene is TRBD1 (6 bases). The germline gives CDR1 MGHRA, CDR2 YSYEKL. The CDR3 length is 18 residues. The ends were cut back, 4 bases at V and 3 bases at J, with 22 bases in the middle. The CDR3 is CASSRRLQGEGPNQPQHF. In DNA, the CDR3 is TGCGCCAGCAGCCGCAGACTACAGGGTGAGGGCCCCAATCAGCCCCAGCATTTT.

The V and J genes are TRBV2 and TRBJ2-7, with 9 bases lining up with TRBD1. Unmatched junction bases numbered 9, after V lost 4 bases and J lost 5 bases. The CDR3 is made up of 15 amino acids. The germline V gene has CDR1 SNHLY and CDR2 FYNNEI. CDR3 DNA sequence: TGTGCCAGCAGTGTAACCGGGACAGGGTTCCACGAGCAGTACTTC. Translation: CASSVTGTGFHEQYF.

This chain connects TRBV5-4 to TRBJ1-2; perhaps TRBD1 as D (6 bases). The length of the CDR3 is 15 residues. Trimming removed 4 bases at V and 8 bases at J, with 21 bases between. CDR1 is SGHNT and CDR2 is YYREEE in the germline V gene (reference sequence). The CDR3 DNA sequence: TGTGCCAGCAGCGCGGCGGGGGAGGGGGAGGGGGGCTACACCTTC. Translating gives CASSAAGEGEGGYTF.

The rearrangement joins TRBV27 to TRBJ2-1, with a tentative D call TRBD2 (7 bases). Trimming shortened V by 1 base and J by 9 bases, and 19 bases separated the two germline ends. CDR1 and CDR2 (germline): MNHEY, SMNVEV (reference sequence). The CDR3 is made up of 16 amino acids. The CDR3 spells CASSLFRWGGRGEQFF. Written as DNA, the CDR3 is TGTGCCAGCAGTTTATTTAGGTGGGGGGGCCGGGGTGAGCAGTTCTTC.

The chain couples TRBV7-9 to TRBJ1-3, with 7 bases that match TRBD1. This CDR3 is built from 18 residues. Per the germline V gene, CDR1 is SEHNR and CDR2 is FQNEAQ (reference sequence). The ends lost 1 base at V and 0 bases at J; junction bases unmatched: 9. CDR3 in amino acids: CASSLGILQGYSGNTIYF. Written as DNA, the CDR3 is TGTGCCAGCAGCTTAGGAATATTACAGGGGTACTCTGGAAACACCATATATTTT.

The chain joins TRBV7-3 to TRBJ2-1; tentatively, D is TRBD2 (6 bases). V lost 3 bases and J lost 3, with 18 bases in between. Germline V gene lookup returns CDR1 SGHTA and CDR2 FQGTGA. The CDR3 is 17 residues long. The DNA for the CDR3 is TGTGCCAGCAGCTTCCTTAGATTAGCGGAATACTACAATGAGCAGTTCTTC. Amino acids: CASSFLRLAEYYNEQFF.

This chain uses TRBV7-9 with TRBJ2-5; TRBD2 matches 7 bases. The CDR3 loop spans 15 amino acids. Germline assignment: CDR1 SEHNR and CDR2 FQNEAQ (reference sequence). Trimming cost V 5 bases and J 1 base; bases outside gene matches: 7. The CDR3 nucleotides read TGTGCCAGCAGCCGGGAGGCAGGCCTCCAAGAGACCCAGTACTTC. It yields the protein CASSREAGLQETQYF.

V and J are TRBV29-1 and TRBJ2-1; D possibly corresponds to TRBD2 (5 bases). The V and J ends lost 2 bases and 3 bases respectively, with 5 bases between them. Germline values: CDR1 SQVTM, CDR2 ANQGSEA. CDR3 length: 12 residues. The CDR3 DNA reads TGCAGCGTTGAACGGGGCTACAATGAGCAGTTCTTC. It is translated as CSVERGYNEQFF.

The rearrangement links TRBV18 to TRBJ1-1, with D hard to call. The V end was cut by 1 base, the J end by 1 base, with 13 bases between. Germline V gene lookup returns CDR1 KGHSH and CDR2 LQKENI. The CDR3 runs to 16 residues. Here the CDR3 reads CASSPRTSGSNTEAFF. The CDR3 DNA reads TGTGCCAGCTCACCACGTACTTCGGGATCGAACACTGAAGCTTTCTTT. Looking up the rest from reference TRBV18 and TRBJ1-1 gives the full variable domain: NAGVMQNPRHLVRRRGQEARLRCSPMKGHSHVYWYRQLPEEGLKFMVYLQKENIIDESGMPKERFSAEFPKEGPSILRIQQVVRGDSAAYFCASSPRTSGSNTEAFFGQGTRLTVV.

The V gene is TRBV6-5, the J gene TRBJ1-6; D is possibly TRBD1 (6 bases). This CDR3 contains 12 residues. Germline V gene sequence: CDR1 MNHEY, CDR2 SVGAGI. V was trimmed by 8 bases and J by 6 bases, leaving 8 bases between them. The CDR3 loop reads CASGQLNSPLHF. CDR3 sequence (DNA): TGTGCCAGCGGACAGCTTAATTCACCCCTCCACTTT.

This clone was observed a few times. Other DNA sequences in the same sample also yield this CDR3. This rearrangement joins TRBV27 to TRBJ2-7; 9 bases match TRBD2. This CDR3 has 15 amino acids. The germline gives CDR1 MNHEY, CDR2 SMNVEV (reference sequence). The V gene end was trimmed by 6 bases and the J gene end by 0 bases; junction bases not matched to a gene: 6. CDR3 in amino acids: CASSRLAASSYEQYF. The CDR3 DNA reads TGTGCCAGCAGCAGACTAGCGGCTAGCTCCTACGAGCAGTACTTC.

CDR3 nucleotides: TGTGCCAGCAATGGTGTGCTAGCGGGGGGGGTCGAGCAGTACTTC. As protein: CASNGVLAGGVEQYF. The chain has TRBV2 and TRBJ2-7; 12 nucleotides match TRBD2. Germline CDR1 and CDR2: SNHLY and FYNNEI. V lost 7 bases, J lost 6 bases, and 10 bases stayed unmatched. This CDR3 spans 15 amino acids.

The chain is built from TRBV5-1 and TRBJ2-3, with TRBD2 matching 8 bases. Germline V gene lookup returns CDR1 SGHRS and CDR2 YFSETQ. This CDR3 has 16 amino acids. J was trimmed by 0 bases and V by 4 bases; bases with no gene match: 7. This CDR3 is CASSRERGGSTDTQYF. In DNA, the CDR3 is TGCGCCAGCAGCCGGGAACGGGGGGGCAGCACAGATACGCAGTATTTT. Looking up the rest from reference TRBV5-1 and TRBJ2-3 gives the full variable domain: KAGVTQTPRYLIKTRGQQVTLSCSPISGHRSVSWYQQTPGQGLQFLFEYFSETQRNKGNFPGRFSGRQFSNSRSEMNVSTLELGDSALYLCASSRERGGSTDTQYFGPGTRLTVL.

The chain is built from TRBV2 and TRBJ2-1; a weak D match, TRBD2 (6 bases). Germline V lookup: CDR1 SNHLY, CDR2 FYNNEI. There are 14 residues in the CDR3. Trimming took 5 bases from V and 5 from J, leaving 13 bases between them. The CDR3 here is CASSLGDLHNEQFF. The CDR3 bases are TGTGCCAGCAGTTTGGGGGACTTGCACAATGAGCAGTTCTTC.

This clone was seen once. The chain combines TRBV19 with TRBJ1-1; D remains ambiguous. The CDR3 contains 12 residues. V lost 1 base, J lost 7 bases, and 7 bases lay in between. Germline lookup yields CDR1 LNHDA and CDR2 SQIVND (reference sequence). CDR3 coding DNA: TGTGCCAGTAGTATAGGAGGATTTGAAGCTTTCTTT. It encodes CASSIGGFEAFF.

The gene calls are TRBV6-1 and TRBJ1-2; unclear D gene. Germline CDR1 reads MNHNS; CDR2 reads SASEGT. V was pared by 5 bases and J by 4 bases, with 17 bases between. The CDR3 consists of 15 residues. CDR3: CASSPDRGFLYGYTF. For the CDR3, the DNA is TGTGCCAGCAGTCCCGATCGGGGTTTCCTCTATGGCTACACCTTC.

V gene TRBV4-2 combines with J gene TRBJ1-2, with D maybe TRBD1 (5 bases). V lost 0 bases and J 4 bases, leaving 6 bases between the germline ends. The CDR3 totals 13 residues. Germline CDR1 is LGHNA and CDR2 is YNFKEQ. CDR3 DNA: TGTGCCAGCAGCCAAGACAGGGTCTATGGCTACACCTTC. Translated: CASSQDRVYGYTF.

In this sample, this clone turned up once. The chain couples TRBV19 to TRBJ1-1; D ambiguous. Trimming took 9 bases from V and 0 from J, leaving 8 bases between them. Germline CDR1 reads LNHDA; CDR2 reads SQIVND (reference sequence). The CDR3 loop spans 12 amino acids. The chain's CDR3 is CASGLMNTEAFF. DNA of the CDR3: TGTGCCAGCGGACTGATGAACACTGAAGCTTTCTTT.

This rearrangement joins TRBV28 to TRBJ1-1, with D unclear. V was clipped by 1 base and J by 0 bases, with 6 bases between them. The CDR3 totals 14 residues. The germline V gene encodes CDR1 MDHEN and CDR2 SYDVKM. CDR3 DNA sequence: TGTGCCAGCAGTTTATTTGGCATGAACACTGAAGCTTTCTTT. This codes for CASSLFGMNTEAFF. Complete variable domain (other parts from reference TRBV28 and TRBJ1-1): DVKVTQSSRYLVKRTGEKVFLECVQDMDHENMFWYRQDPGLGLRLIYFSYDVKMKEKGDIPEGYSVSREKKERFSLILESASTNQTSMYLCASSLFGMNTEAFFGQGTRLTVV.

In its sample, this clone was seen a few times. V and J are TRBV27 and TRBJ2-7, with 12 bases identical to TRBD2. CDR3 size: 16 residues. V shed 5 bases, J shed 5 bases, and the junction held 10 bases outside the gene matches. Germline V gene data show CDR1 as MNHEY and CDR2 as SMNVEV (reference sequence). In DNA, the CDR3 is TGTGCCAGCAGTCCACTCACCGGACTAGCGGGAAACGAGCAGTACTTC. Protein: CASSPLTGLAGNEQYF.

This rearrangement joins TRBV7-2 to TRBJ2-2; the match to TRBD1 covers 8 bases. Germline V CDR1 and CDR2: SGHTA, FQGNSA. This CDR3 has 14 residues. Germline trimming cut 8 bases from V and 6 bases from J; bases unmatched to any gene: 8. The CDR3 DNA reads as TGTGCCAGCCTGAAGGGACAGGTGCCCGGGGAGCTGTTTTTT. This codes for CASLKGQVPGELFF.

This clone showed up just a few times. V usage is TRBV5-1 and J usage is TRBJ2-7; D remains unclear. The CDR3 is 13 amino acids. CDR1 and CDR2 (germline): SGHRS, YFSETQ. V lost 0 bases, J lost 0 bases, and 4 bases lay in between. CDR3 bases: TGCGCCAGCAGCTTGGCCATCTCCTACGAGCAGTACTTC. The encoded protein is CASSLAISYEQYF.

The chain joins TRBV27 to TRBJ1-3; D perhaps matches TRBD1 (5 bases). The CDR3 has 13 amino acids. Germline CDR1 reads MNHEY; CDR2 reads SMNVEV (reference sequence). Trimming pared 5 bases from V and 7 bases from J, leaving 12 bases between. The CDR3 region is CASSLSGGNTIYF. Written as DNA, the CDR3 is TGTGCCAGCAGTCTCTCCGGGGGGAACACCATATATTTT.

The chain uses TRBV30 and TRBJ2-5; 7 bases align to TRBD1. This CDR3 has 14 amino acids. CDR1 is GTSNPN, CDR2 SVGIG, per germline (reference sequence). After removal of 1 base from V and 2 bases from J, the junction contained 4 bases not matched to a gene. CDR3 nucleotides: TGTGCCTGGAGTGGACAGGGAAGGCAAGAGACCCAGTACTTC. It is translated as CAWSGQGRQETQYF.

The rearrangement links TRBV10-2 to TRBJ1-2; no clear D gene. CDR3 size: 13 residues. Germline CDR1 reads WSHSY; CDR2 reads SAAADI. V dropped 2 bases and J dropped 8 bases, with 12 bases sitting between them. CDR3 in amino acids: CASSENRPKGYTF. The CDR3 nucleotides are TGCGCCAGCAGTGAGAACAGACCGAAAGGCTACACCTTC.

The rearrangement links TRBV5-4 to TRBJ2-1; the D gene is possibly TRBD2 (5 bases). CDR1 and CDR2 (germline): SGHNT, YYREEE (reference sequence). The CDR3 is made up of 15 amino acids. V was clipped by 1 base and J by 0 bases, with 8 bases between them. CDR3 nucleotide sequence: TGTGCCAGCAGCTTGTTGACTAACTCCTACAATGAGCAGTTCTTC. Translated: CASSLLTNSYNEQFF.

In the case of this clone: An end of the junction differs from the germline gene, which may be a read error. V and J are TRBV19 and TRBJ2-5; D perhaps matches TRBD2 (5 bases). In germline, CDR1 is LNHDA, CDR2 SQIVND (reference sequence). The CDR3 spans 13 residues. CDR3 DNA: TGTGCCAGTAGTATCACGGCCCCCGGGATTCAGAACTTC. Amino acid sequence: CASSITAPGIQNF.